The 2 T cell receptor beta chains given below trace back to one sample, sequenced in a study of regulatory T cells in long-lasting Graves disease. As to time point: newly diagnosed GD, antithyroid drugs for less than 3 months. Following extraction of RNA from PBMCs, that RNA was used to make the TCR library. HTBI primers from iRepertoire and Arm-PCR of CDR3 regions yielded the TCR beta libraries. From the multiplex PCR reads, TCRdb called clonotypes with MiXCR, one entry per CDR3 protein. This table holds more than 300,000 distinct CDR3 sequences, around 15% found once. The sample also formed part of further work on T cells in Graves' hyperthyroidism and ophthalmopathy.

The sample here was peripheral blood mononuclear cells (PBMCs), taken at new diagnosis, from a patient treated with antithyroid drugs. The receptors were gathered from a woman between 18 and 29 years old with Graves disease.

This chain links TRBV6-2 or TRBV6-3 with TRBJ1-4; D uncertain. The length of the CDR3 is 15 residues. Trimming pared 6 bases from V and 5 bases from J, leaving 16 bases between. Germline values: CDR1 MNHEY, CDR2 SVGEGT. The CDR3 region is CASRYNEGLNEKLFF. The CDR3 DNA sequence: TGTGCCAGCAGATACAACGAGGGCCTCAATGAAAAACTGTTTTTT.

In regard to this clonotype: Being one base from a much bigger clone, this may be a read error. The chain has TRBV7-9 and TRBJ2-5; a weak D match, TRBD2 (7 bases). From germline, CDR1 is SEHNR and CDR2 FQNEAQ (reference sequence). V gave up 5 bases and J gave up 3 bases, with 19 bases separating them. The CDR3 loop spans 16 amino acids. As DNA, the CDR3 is TGTGCCAGCAGCCAAGGTTCAGGGAGGGGGAAAGAGACCCAGTACTTC. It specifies CASSQGSGRGKETQYF.